One T cell receptor (beta chain) is described in this entry. Its cognate antigen is unknown. This record comes from a study of T cell responses to AZD1222 COVID-19 vaccine. This table comes from immunoSEQ multiplex PCR, and its TCRdb copy is limited to in-frame clones, with some not included. The sample has 100,000 to 150,000 clones; 90% are singletons. Study-wide findings and caveats: With dominance at 160-218 and 743-854, vaccine-associated CD4 TCRs spanned spike. No repertoire was sampled before or during the peak T cell response, only after it. Variant regions that are unmutated are reportedly the target of nearly half of spike-specific TCRs.

Sequenced material: peripheral blood, taken on day 0 of AZD1222 vaccination. The receptor was isolated from an adult in good health.

The CDR3: CASGEIMNTEAFF. The CDR3 DNA reads TGTGCCAGCGGAGAAATAATGAACACTGAAGCTTTCTTT. V usage is TRBV6-5 and J usage is TRBJ1-1, with D hard to call. This CDR3 is built from 13 residues. Germline CDR1 is MNHEY and CDR2 is SVGAGI. Deletions cut 8 bases from V and 0 bases from J, with 10 bases between.